What follows describes a single T cell receptor beta chain. The source of the sample is a study of cytomegalovirus exposure and HLA in healthy donors. Germline V gene data show CDR1 as SGHTA and CDR2 as FQGTGA. The CDR3 is made up of 15 amino acids. The V and J ends lost 3 bases and 4 bases, in that order; junction bases with no gene match: 5. The PCR used 60 Vbeta and 13 Jbeta primers. Sequenced by immunoSEQ multiplex PCR; TCRdb stores in-frame clones only, minus some. The data show fewer than 250,000 clones, more than 75% seen once. The sequencing sample was made of PBMCs. The receptor's source is a man aged 40-49 years in good health and CMV-seropositive. The chain couples TRBV7-3 to TRBJ2-2; 7 nucleotides align to TRBD2. DNA of the CDR3: TGTGCCAGCAGCTTGGGCGGGAGTGGCACCGGGGAGCTGTTTTTT. Translation: CASSLGGSGTGELFF.